Below, 16 T cell receptor beta chains from the same sample are listed, as sequenced in a study of blood T cell repertoires in COVID-19. Generated by immunoSEQ multiplex PCR, the TCRdb table keeps only in-frame clones and is missing some. In the table there are about 130,000 clones, 80% to 90% of which are singletons. Sequences were obtained from peripheral blood. The receptors come from a man in his forties or fifties with active or convalescent COVID-19.

The chain links TRBV6-1 to TRBJ1-3; weak D call: TRBD1 (6 bases). V was cut by 6 bases and J by 0 bases, with 9 bases left in between. The CDR3 is 14 amino acids. Germline CDR1 MNHNS, CDR2 SASEGT. CDR3 sequence: CASRQGLSGNTIYF. CDR3 DNA: TGTGCCAGCAGACAGGGCCTCTCTGGAAACACCATATATTTT.

This clone was detected only once. The CDR3 region is CAWDRGNLQPQHF. CDR3 nucleotides: TGTGCCTGGGACAGGGGAAATCTTCAGCCCCAGCATTTT. The rearrangement uses TRBV30 and TRBJ1-5, with TRBD1 matching over 8 bases. V lost 5 bases and J lost 6; bases outside the gene matches: 6. CDR3 length: 13 residues. Germline V gene data show CDR1 as GTSNPN and CDR2 as SVGIG (reference sequence).

This chain connects TRBV2 to TRBJ1-1, with D tentatively TRBD1 (5 bases). This CDR3 comprises 14 residues. Germline CDR1 and CDR2: SNHLY and FYNNEI. V gave up 2 bases and J gave up 0 bases, with 7 bases separating them. CDR3 DNA sequence: TGTGCCAGCAGTGAATCCAGGGTGAACACTGAAGCTTTCTTT. Its protein is CASSESRVNTEAFF.

The V and J genes are TRBV9 and TRBJ1-3, with D possibly being TRBD1 (5 bases). The V end lost 0 bases, the J end lost 2 bases, and 9 bases lay between the germline ends. CDR3 length: 15 amino acids. Germline-derived CDR1 and CDR2 are SGDLS and YYNGEE. The CDR3 loop is CASSVAGAPGNTIYF. The CDR3 DNA is TGTGCCAGCAGCGTAGCTGGGGCACCTGGAAACACCATATATTTT.

The rearrangement joins TRBV2 to TRBJ2-7, with 7 bases identical to TRBD1. Per germline, CDR1 SNHLY and CDR2 FYNNEI. J lost 2 bases, V lost 7 bases, and 8 bases had no gene match. The CDR3 covers 14 residues. The DNA for the CDR3 is TGTGCCAGCAAAGCAGGGGGTTCTACCTACGAGCAGTACTTC. Translating it yields CASKAGGSTYEQYF. The whole variable domain, remainder taken from reference TRBV2 and TRBJ2-7, is EPEVTQTPSHQVTQMGQEVILRCVPISNHLYFYWYRQILGQKVEFLVSFYNNEISEKSEIFDDQFSVERPDGSNFTLKIRSTKLEDSAMYFCASKAGGSTYEQYFGPGTRLTVT.

This rearrangement joins TRBV7-2 to TRBJ2-1; TRBD1 agrees at 11 bases. The CDR3 length is 15 residues. Germline V CDR1 and CDR2: SGHTA, FQGNSA. Unmatched junction bases numbered 13, after V lost 5 bases and J lost 13 bases. The CDR3 reads CASSPRTGGPNSQFF. The CDR3 DNA reads as TGTGCCAGCAGCCCAAGGACAGGGGGCCCCAACTCTCAGTTCTTC.

The chain couples TRBV5-1 to TRBJ2-2; D ambiguous. Germline CDR1 and CDR2: SGHRS and YFSETQ. The CDR3 is 14 amino acids. V shed 3 bases and J shed 5 bases, with 11 bases lying between them. Here the CDR3 DNA reads TGCGCCAGCAGCTCTCGACTGGGTACCGGGGAGCTGTTTTTT. Encoded protein: CASSSRLGTGELFF.

The chain carries TRBV2 and TRBJ1-1; 9 bases map to TRBD1. The CDR3 consists of 15 residues. With V trimmed by 4 bases and J by 1 base, 4 bases remained unmatched. Germline V lookup: CDR1 SNHLY, CDR2 FYNNEI. The CDR3: CASSVKGQGNTEAFF. In DNA, the CDR3 is TGTGCCAGCAGTGTAAAGGGACAGGGGAACACTGAAGCTTTCTTT.

This sequence joins TRBV4-1 and TRBJ2-7; 9 bases are shared with TRBD1. Per the germline V gene, CDR1 is MGHRA and CDR2 is YSYEKL. This CDR3 spans 14 amino acids. After removal of 3 bases from V and 2 bases from J, the junction contained 2 bases not matched to a gene. The CDR3 is CASSQGTGPYEQYF. DNA for the CDR3: TGCGCCAGCAGCCAGGGGACAGGGCCCTACGAGCAGTACTTC.

The CDR3 region is CASSRRLAGHEQYF. The CDR3 bases are TGTGCCAGTAGTAGACGACTAGCGGGGCACGAGCAGTACTTC. The chain uses TRBV19 and TRBJ2-7; 11 positions match TRBD2. The V segment lost 4 bases and the J segment 5 bases; nucleotides outside the gene matches: 4. CDR3 length: 14 residues. The germline CDR1 and CDR2 sequences are LNHDA and SQIVND (reference sequence).

This chain links TRBV5-1 with TRBJ2-3; 10 bases agree with TRBD2. Looked up from germline, CDR1 is SGHRS and CDR2 is YFSETQ. Germline trimming cut 0 bases from V and 1 base from J; bases unmatched to any gene: 5. The CDR3 totals 17 residues. CDR3 DNA: TGCGCCAGCAGCTTGGATTTAGCGGGGGGCCGCACAGATACGCAGTATTTT. It codes for CASSLDLAGGRTDTQYF.

The rearrangement uses TRBV9 and TRBJ1-2; D may be TRBD1 (6 bases). This CDR3 has 15 amino acids. Deletions cut 4 bases from V and 1 base from J, with 14 bases between. Germline values: CDR1 SGDLS, CDR2 YYNGEE. This CDR3 is CASSPTLQGNYGYTF. CDR3 nucleotides: TGTGCCAGCAGCCCTACCTTACAGGGTAACTATGGCTACACCTTC.

The V gene is TRBV23-1, the J gene TRBJ2-7, with 8 bases matching TRBD1. TRBV23-1 is sorted into the ORF group, with uncertain function. Trimming removed 3 bases from V and 4 bases from J; junction bases left unmatched: 8. The CDR3 runs 15 residues. This CDR3 reads CASSHDRDRRYEQYF. CDR3 nucleotides: TGCGCCAGCAGTCATGACCGGGACAGGAGGTACGAGCAGTACTTC.

V usage is TRBV12-5 and J usage is TRBJ1-5, with D unresolved. The CDR3 runs to 16 residues. CDR1 and CDR2 from the germline V gene are LGHNT and FRNRAP. V gave up 0 bases and J gave up 2 bases, with 11 bases separating them. The CDR3 sequence is CASGLVSVRCNQPQHF. The CDR3, as DNA: TGTGCTAGTGGTTTGGTATCAGTAAGATGCAATCAGCCCCAGCATTTT.

V gene TRBV19 combines with J gene TRBJ1-6; D is ambiguous. Trimming took off 5 bases at V and 8 bases at J, with 10 bases between the two ends. Germline CDR1 LNHDA, CDR2 SQIVND (reference sequence). The CDR3 runs 13 residues. The CDR3 loop reads CASSASRYSPLHF. CDR3 sequence (DNA): TGTGCCAGTAGTGCGTCCCGGTATTCACCCCTCCACTTT.

The rearrangement uses TRBV7-8 and TRBJ2-7; D is possibly TRBD2 (6 bases). V shed 2 bases and J shed 5 bases, with 16 bases lying between them. CDR1 SGHVS and CDR2 FQNEAQ come from the germline V gene. CDR3 size: 15 residues. The CDR3 reads CASSLLEGRFHEQYF. CDR3 DNA sequence: TGTGCCAGCAGCTTACTGGAGGGGCGCTTCCACGAGCAGTACTTC.